A selection of T cell receptor beta chains follows, all from one sample in a study of coeliac disease. Data came from immunoSEQ multiplex PCR; TCRdb stores just in-frame clones and leaves some out. The table records 3,800 or so clones, roughly two thirds of them present only once. The sequenced material came from intraepithelial lymphocytes from the gut. Every receptor here comes from a woman between 18 and 30 years old with active celiac disease. The CDR3 runs from the conserved cysteine through the conserved F or W. The D gene is left open where the match is weak. For some rows the clone size is stated as once, few or many, or as a class when expanded; others skip it.

TRBJ1-2,.,TRBV6-6,16,.,CASSRDSGPSSYGYTF,TGTGCCAGCAGTCGGGACTCAGGGCCCTCTAGCTATGGCTACACCTTC
TRBJ2-2,.,TRBV7-6,15,TRBD2,CASSSPGGAAGELFF,TGTGCCAGCAGCTCCCCCGGGGGGGCGGCCGGGGAGCTGTTTTTT
TRBJ1-6,few,TRBV19,14,.,CATTRGNWASPLHF,TGTGCCACAACTAGGGGGAATTGGGCTTCACCCCTCCACTTT
TRBJ2-5,.,TRBV4-1,15,TRBD2,CASSQGTSLQETQYF,TGCGCCAGCAGCCAAGGGACTAGCCTACAAGAGACCCAGTACTTC
TRBJ2-6,few,TRBV5-1,18,TRBD1,CASSLFRGQTSGANVLTF,TGCGCCAGCAGCTTGTTTAGGGGGCAGACCTCTGGGGCCAACGTCCTGACTTTC
TRBJ2-5,.,TRBV5-5,17,.,CASSFGAAVWGGQTQYF,TGTGCCAGCAGCTTTGGGGCTGCAGTCTGGGGGGGGCAGACCCAGTACTTC
TRBJ1-5,.,TRBV5-5,14,.,CASSSGEQNQPQHF,TGTGCCAGCAGCTCAGGGGAACAAAATCAGCCCCAGCATTTT
TRBJ1-2,.,TRBV6-1,13,TRBD1,CASSEGTGRGYTF,TGTGCCAGCAGTGAAGGGACAGGGCGCGGCTACACCTTC
TRBJ1-6,.,TRBV7-6,13,.,CASSAGTISPLHF,TGTGCCAGCAGCGCTGGGACAATCTCACCCCTCCACTTT
TRBJ1-1,.,TRBV9,14,.,CASSPSRGGTEAFF,TGTGCCAGCAGCCCCAGTCGAGGGGGCACTGAAGCTTTCTTT
TRBJ1-4,few,TRBV5-1,15,.,CASSPEGGANEKLFF,TGCGCCAGCAGCCCCGAGGGGGGGGCTAATGAAAAACTGTTTTTT
TRBJ1-3,.,TRBV11-2,18,TRBD1,CASSHAPQGAFPGNTIYF,TGTGCCAGCAGCCACGCACCACAGGGGGCCTTCCCTGGAAACACCATATATTTT
TRBJ2-5,.,TRBV14,14,.,CASSLPGSWQTQYF,TGTGCCAGCAGCCTCCCAGGGTCTTGGCAGACCCAGTACTTC
TRBJ1-1,once,TRBV19,14,.,CASSIYAGNTEAFF,TGTGCCAGTAGTATATATGCAGGGAACACTGAAGCTTTCTTT
TRBJ1-1,.,TRBV9,14,TRBD1,CASSPTGLRTEAFF,TGTGCCAGCAGCCCGACAGGGCTGAGGACTGAAGCTTTCTTT
TRBJ2-1,.,TRBV5-4,16,TRBD2,CASSFHGGTTYNEQFF,TGTGCCAGCAGCTTTCACGGGGGGACTACCTACAATGAGCAGTTCTTC
TRBJ1-5,few,TRBV2,17,.,CASSEALSGYSNQPQHF,TGTGCCAGCAGTGAAGCGCTTTCGGGGTATAGCAATCAGCCCCAGCATTTT
TRBJ2-3,.,TRBV13,12,.,CASSLSTHTQYF,TGTGCCAGCAGCCTCTCAACTCATACGCAGTATTTT
TRBJ1-6,.,TRBV10-3,15,.,CAISESGGRDSPLHF,TGTGCCATCAGTGAGTCGGGAGGTAGGGATTCACCCCTCCACTTT
TRBJ2-5,.,TRBV19,14,TRBD2,CASTNGRAQETQYF,TGTGCCAGTACCAACGGGAGGGCCCAAGAGACCCAGTACTTC
TRBJ1-1,.,TRBV5-4,15,.,CASSLWWGGDTEAFF,TGTGCCAGCAGCTTGTGGTGGGGGGGAGACACTGAAGCTTTCTTT
TRBJ2-6,.,TRBV30,17,TRBD1,CAFKPGQGYSGANVLTF,TGTGCTTTTAAGCCGGGACAGGGTTACTCTGGGGCCAACGTCCTGACTTTC
TRBJ1-6,.,TRBV7-9,14,.,CASSPGVNNSPLHF,TGTGCCAGCAGCCCGGGAGTTAACAATTCACCCCTCCACTTT
TRBJ1-2,large,TRBV6-5,13,TRBD1,CASSFLQGSGYTF,TGTGCCAGCAGTTTTTTACAGGGGAGTGGCTACACCTTC
TRBJ1-2,.,TRBV5-1,15,.,CASSLYRVPRGGYTF,TGCGCCAGCAGCTTATACCGGGTCCCACGGGGTGGCTACACCTTC
TRBJ2-1,.,TRBV5-4,15,TRBD2,CASSLIAGGPNEQFF,TGTGCCAGCAGCCTCATAGCGGGGGGGCCGAATGAGCAGTTCTTC
TRBJ1-1,.,TRBV7-9,15,TRBD1,CASSPRTGWNTEAFF,TGTGCCAGCAGCCCTCGGACAGGGTGGAACACTGAAGCTTTCTTT
TRBJ2-6,few,TRBV18,19,TRBD1,CASSHNLAGGRSGANVLTF,TGTGCCAGCTCACACAATCTAGCAGGGGGCCGGTCTGGGGCCAACGTCCTGACTTTC
TRBJ1-1,.,TRBV19,12,.,CASSSGPPEAFF,TGTGCCAGTAGTTCAGGGCCTCCTGAAGCTTTCTTT
TRBJ1-2,hyperexpanded,TRBV28,18,TRBD1,CASSSPLTGVGPLYGYTF,TGTGCCAGCAGTTCCCCCTTAACAGGGGTGGGGCCCCTCTATGGCTACACCTTC
TRBJ1-2,.,TRBV7-9,16,.,CASSFFRNTVNYGYTF,TGTGCCAGCAGCTTTTTCAGGAACACAGTCAACTATGGCTACACCTTC
TRBJ1-3,few,TRBV15,14,.,CATSRHRAGNTIYF,TGTGCCACCAGCAGACACCGCGCTGGAAACACCATATATTTT
TRBJ1-1,.,TRBV18,13,.,CASSLQAWGEAFF,TGTGCCAGCTCTCTACAGGCCTGGGGTGAAGCTTTCTTT
TRBJ2-3,once,TRBV29-1,14,TRBD1,CSVRAGTGTDTQYF,TGCAGCGTGCGTGCCGGGACAGGGACAGATACGCAGTATTTT
TRBJ2-5,once,TRBV29-1,12,.,CSGDPAGGTQYF,TGCAGCGGTGACCCTGCAGGTGGGACCCAGTACTTC
TRBJ1-5,.,TRBV30,14,.,CAWSVEGAGQPQHF,TGTGCCTGGAGTGTAGAAGGGGCAGGGCAGCCCCAGCATTTT
TRBJ1-5,.,TRBV7-9,13,.,CASSFEGNQPQHF,TGTGCCAGCAGCTTCGAGGGAAATCAGCCCCAGCATTTT
TRBJ2-7,.,TRBV2,15,TRBD2,CASKRSGTSFYEQYF,TGTGCCAGCAAGCGATCCGGGACTAGCTTTTACGAGCAGTACTTC
TRBJ1-1,.,TRBV4-1,17,.,CASSGRGGRRGGAEAFF,TGCGCCAGCAGCGGGCGGGGGGGCCGGAGGGGGGGCGCTGAAGCTTTCTTT
TRBJ2-7,.,TRBV7-9,14,.,CASSLAGRAYEQYF,TGTGCCAGCAGCTTAGCGGGCAGGGCCTACGAGCAGTACTTC
TRBJ1-1,large,TRBV28,14,TRBD1,CASSSYRGFTEAFF,TGTGCCAGCAGTTCTTACAGGGGGTTCACTGAAGCTTTCTTT
TRBJ2-1,.,TRBV4-1,16,TRBD2,CASSQAASGVGGEQFF,TGCGCCAGCAGCCAAGCGGCTAGCGGGGTGGGCGGTGAGCAGTTCTTC
TRBJ2-2,.,TRBV25-1,14,.,CASSELANTGELFF,TGTGCCAGCAGTGAGTTAGCGAACACCGGGGAGCTGTTTTTT
TRBJ2-5,.,TRBV29-1,13,.,CSVAWQGRETQYF,TGCAGCGTTGCGTGGCAGGGTCGGGAGACCCAGTACTTC
TRBJ1-3,medium-sized,TRBV30,12,.,CAWDLTGNTIYF,TGTGCCTGGGACTTAACTGGAAACACCATATATTTT
TRBJ2-7,.,TRBV10-1,11,TRBD1,CASSTGQGMSF,TGCGCCAGCAGCACCGGACAGGGTATGTCCTTC
TRBJ2-3,few,TRBV9,12,.,CASSGRPGPTYF,TGTGCCAGCAGCGGGAGACCGGGTCCAACGTATTTT
TRBJ2-1,.,TRBV27,16,TRBD2,CASSPRLAGAYNEQFF,TGTGCCAGCAGTCCACGACTAGCGGGGGCCTACAATGAGCAGTTCTTC
TRBJ2-7,.,TRBV7-9,17,TRBD2,CASSLAGRGKSSYEQYF,TGTGCCAGCAGCTTAGCGGGGCGGGGGAAATCCTCCTACGAGCAGTACTTC
TRBJ2-3,.,TRBV6-5,11,.,CASSYGGQWYF,TGTGCCAGCAGTTACGGGGGCCAGTGGTATTTT
TRBJ2-2,few,TRBV19,15,TRBD2,CASSIGGGITGELFF,TGTGCCAGTAGTATAGGGGGAGGGATCACCGGGGAGCTGTTTTTT
TRBJ2-6,.,TRBV19,16,.,CASSTPGGSGANVLTF,TGTGCCAGTAGTACCCCCGGGGGATCTGGGGCCAACGTCCTGACTTTC
TRBJ2-5,.,TRBV7-9,17,TRBD1,CASSLAIRTGGEETQYF,TGTGCCAGCAGCTTAGCGATCAGGACAGGGGGCGAAGAGACCCAGTACTTC
TRBJ2-7,.,TRBV7-9,13,.,CASSFFTAYEQYF,TGTGCCAGCAGCTTCTTTACAGCCTACGAGCAGTACTTC
TRBJ1-3,.,TRBV5-6,16,.,CASSPKFRDAGNTIYF,TGTGCCAGCAGCCCAAAGTTCAGGGATGCTGGAAACACCATATATTTT